The clone carrying this T cell receptor (beta chain) was picked up a small number of times. Antigen: not known. The data were obtained in a study of beta chain features in type 1 diabetes. For the study at large: Patients and healthy donors were similar in age, gender and cell yields. General observations from the study: An over-representation of cells with high TCR expression could result from cDNA sequencing. Researchers report that Type 1 diabetes patients had moderately but significantly shorter TCRB CDR3s across all four CD4+ subsets. The similarity of naive, central memory and Treg TCRB repertoires appeared greater among patients than among healthy donors.

The V segment lost 3 bases and the J segment 5 bases; nucleotides outside the gene matches: 13. This CDR3 is built from 16 residues. Germline V lookup: CDR1 SGHRS, CDR2 YFSETQ. Expressed TCRB transcripts were sequenced because the isolated RNA had all been reverse transcribed beforehand. Roughly 3.6 million reads per sample were averaged for naive, central memory and regulatory samples. Measured with immunoSEQ multiplex PCR; TCRdb has only the in-frame clones, and not every one. This table holds 300,000 or so clones, 7% to 10% found once. The sample comprised central memory CD4+ T cells from blood. The receptor's source is a man younger than 40 with type 1 diabetes. The rearrangement uses TRBV5-1 and TRBJ2-5, with 7 nucleotides matching TRBD2. CDR3: CASSWAEAGSGETQYF. The CDR3 nucleotides read TGCGCCAGCAGCTGGGCGGAAGCGGGGAGCGGTGAGACCCAGTACTTC.